This T cell receptor beta chain was retrieved from a study of early T cells in non-severe SARS-CoV-2 infection. About the study: Unpaired chains resulted from sequencing bulk RNA of unsorted whole blood. The study's findings and limits: In VDJdb matching, anti-spike CD8 responses were favored while private and CD4 specificities went missing.

V lost 2 bases and J lost 3, with 8 bases in between. Germline assignment: CDR1 SGHRS and CDR2 YFSETQ. The CDR3 sequence is 13 residues long. Individual cDNA molecules carried attached unique molecular identifiers. MiXCR, run by TCRdb on the 5' RACE reads, gives a single entry per CDR3 protein. The sample lists about 64,000 distinct CDR3 sequences, about 19% occurring once. Of note for this clonotype: Its specificity is not known.

The TCR originated in an adult who was a healthcare worker with PCR-confirmed SARS-CoV-2 infection or an uninfected control (not recorded which). The chain carries TRBV5-1 and TRBJ1-1; D is uncertain. The specimen was whole blood, collected at baseline. CDR3 sequence (DNA): TGCGCCAGCAGCTTTCGGAGGGACACTGAAGCTTTCTTT. Residues: CASSFRRDTEAFF. Full variable domain (rest looked up from reference TRBV5-1 and TRBJ1-1): KAGVTQTPRYLIKTRGQQVTLSCSPISGHRSVSWYQQTPGQGLQFLFEYFSETQRNKGNFPGRFSGRQFSNSRSEMNVSTLELGDSALYLCASSFRRDTEAFFGQGTRLTVV.